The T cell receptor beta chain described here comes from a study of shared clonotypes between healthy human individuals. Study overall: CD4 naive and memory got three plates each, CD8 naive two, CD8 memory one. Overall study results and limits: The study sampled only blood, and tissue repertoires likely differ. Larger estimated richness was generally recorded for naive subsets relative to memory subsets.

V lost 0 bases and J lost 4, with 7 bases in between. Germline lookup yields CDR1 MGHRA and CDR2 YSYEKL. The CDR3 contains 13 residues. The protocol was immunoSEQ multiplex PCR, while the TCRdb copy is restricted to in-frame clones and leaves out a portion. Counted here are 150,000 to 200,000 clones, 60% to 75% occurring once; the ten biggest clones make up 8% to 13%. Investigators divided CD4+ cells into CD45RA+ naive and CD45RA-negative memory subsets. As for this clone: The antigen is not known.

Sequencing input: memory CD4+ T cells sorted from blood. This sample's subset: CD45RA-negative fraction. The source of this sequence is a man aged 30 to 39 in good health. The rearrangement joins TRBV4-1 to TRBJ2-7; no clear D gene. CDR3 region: CASSQEKGYEQYF. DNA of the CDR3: TGCGCCAGCAGCCAAGAGAAGGGATACGAGCAGTACTTC.